This TCR beta chain was profiled in a study of blood T cell repertoires in COVID-19. Source study methods: By means of reference gene primer amplification, nucleated cell counts were estimated. The method was immunoSEQ multiplex PCR; TCRdb's version includes in-frame clones alone and lacks a portion of them. V, J and clone size were drawn from that table, and D and trimming were deduced from the DNA. Here the sample spans about 350,000 clones, 80% to 90% being singletons. V trimming: 5 bases; J trimming: 0 bases; junction bases outside the gene matches: 6. Germline-derived CDR1 and CDR2 are SGHTA and FQGNSA. The CDR3 spans 16 residues.

The clonotype was recovered from a woman aged 55 to 70 with COVID-19, enrolled during active disease. The specimen was peripheral blood. The rearrangement uses TRBV7-2 and TRBJ1-5, with TRBD1 identical over 8 bases. CDR3 bases: TGTGCCAGCAGCCAAATGACAGGGGATAGCAATCAGCCCCAGCATTTT. Amino acid sequence: CASSQMTGDSNQPQHF.